This passage covers 23 T cell receptor beta chains from one sample sequenced in a study of blood T cell repertoires in COVID-19. TCRdb's table, derived via immunoSEQ multiplex PCR, lists solely in-frame clones and lacks some. The sample consists of roughly 500,000 clones, over 75% of them appearing once. Sequenced: peripheral blood. The receptor set was obtained from a human donor in a cohort sampled during active COVID-19.

This clone was seen more than once but under ten times. This chain connects TRBV9 to TRBJ1-2; D is ambiguous. The V and J ends lost 1 base and 0 bases respectively, with 10 bases between them. CDR1 and CDR2 (germline): SGDLS, YYNGEE. The CDR3 runs 15 residues. CDR3 sequence reads: CASSVNLRTNYGYTF. The CDR3 bases are TGTGCCAGCAGCGTAAATCTGAGGACTAACTATGGCTACACCTTC.

The rearrangement uses TRBV5-8 and TRBJ1-2; 8 nucleotides match TRBD1. The CDR3 length is 18 residues. The germline V gene has CDR1 SGHTS and CDR2 YDEGEE. V gave up 4 bases and J gave up 3 bases; unmatched junction bases: 17. CDR3 coding DNA: TGTGCCAGCAGCCGTAACCAAGGGACAGGCCTTTTCTACTATGGCTACACCTTC. Its protein is CASSRNQGTGLFYYGYTF.

This chain joins TRBV7-9 and TRBJ2-7, with 7 bases lining up with TRBD1. Germline values: CDR1 SEHNR, CDR2 FQNEAQ (reference sequence). This CDR3 is 15 amino acids long. V trimming: 3 bases; J trimming: 3 bases; junction bases outside the gene matches: 8. CDR3 loop: CASSLPGTALYEQYF. CDR3 sequence (DNA): TGTGCCAGCAGCTTGCCCGGGACAGCTCTCTACGAGCAGTACTTC.

This chain uses TRBV3-1 (or the pseudogene TRBV3-2) with TRBJ2-1; 10 bases match TRBD2. The trim removed 1 base at V and 8 bases at J, leaving 5 bases unmatched. The CDR3 is 15 residues long. The germline V gene has CDR1 LGHDT and CDR2 YNNKEL (reference sequence). CDR3 nucleotide sequence: TGTGCCAGCAGCCAAGCAGCGGGAGGGGCCTATGAGCAGTTCTTC. This codes for CASSQAAGGAYEQFF.

This clone was seen once. The chain has TRBV4-1 and TRBJ1-2; no reliable D call. Germline V gene sequence: CDR1 MGHRA, CDR2 YSYEKL. The length of the CDR3 is 12 residues. Deletions cut 1 base from V and 5 bases from J, with 5 bases between. The CDR3 region has the DNA TGCGCCAGCAGCCAAGTCGGTTATGGCTACACCTTC. This sequence encodes CASSQVGYGYTF.

The V gene is TRBV30, the J gene TRBJ2-5; TRBD2 is a possible D gene (6 bases). Germline V lookup: CDR1 GTSNPN, CDR2 SVGIG (reference sequence). The CDR3 length is 16 residues. V shed 0 bases and J shed 0 bases, with 14 bases lying between them. The CDR3 region has the DNA TGTGCCTGGAGTGTAAAAGGCGGGGAAAACCAAGAGACCCAGTACTTC. Residues: CAWSVKGGENQETQYF.

V usage is TRBV19 and J usage is TRBJ2-3; TRBD2 matches 12 bases. Germline loops: CDR1 LNHDA, CDR2 SQIVND (reference sequence). The CDR3 totals 16 residues. V shed 5 bases and J 8 bases; nucleotides not matched to a gene: 11. Written as DNA, the CDR3 is TGTGCCAGTAGTTCAAGGACTAGCGGGATGGGAGGTACGCAGTATTTT. It codes for CASSSRTSGMGGTQYF.

The chain carries TRBV4-2 and TRBJ1-1; a weak D match, TRBD1 (5 bases). The CDR3 is 15 residues long. CDR1 and CDR2 from the germline V gene are LGHNA and YNFKEQ. Trimming took 1 base from V and 1 from J, leaving 10 bases between them. CDR3 region: CASSQGRVGNTEAFF. The CDR3 DNA follows: TGTGCCAGCAGCCAAGGCAGGGTTGGGAACACTGAAGCTTTCTTT.

This clone occurred a few times. CDR3 amino acids: CASSKLAGEVDEQFF. CDR3 in DNA: TGTGCCAGCAGTAAACTAGCGGGAGAGGTGGATGAGCAGTTCTTC. The V call is TRBV6-4, the J call TRBJ2-1; 11 bases fit TRBD2. CDR3 length equals 15 residues. V shed 5 bases and J 8 bases; nucleotides not matched to a gene: 8. The V gene's germline CDR1 is MRHNA and CDR2 SNTAGT.

The chain has TRBV24-1 and TRBJ2-1; 13 bases match TRBD2. Trimming at V came to 4 bases and at J to 7 bases, leaving 9 bases not matched to a gene. Germline values: CDR1 KGHDR, CDR2 SFDVKD. The CDR3 covers 17 residues. CDR3 sequence reads: CATSDPGLAGVGNEQFF. In DNA form, the CDR3 reads TGTGCCACCAGTGACCCCGGACTAGCGGGAGTAGGTAATGAGCAGTTCTTC.

This clone showed up just a few times. CDR3 DNA sequence: TGTGCCAGCAGCCAGAACGGACAGATGAACACTGAAGCTTTCTTT. Amino acids: CASSQNGQMNTEAFF. The J gene is TRBJ1-1, the V gene TRBV3-1 (or the pseudogene TRBV3-2); the D gene is possibly TRBD1 (6 bases). Between the trimmed V and J ends, which lost 3 bases and 0 bases, there was a span of 11 bases. Germline V gives CDR1 LGHDT, CDR2 YNNKEL (reference sequence). The CDR3 consists of 15 residues.

This clone has just a few counts. This chain joins TRBV11-2 and TRBJ1-2, with a possible D match to TRBD1 (5 bases). Germline loops: CDR1 SGHAT, CDR2 FQNNGV. The CDR3 has 15 amino acids. Trimming removed 5 bases from V and 9 bases from J, with 22 bases in between. The CDR3 region is CASSVGPGGLTSYTF. In nucleotides, the CDR3 is TGTGCCAGCAGCGTGGGACCCGGGGGATTAACAAGCTACACCTTC.

V is TRBV5-4 and J is TRBJ1-2; TRBD1 might be the D (5 bases). Germline CDR1 SGHNT, CDR2 YYREEE (reference sequence). Between the trimmed V and J ends, which lost 0 bases and 7 bases, there was a span of 16 bases. The CDR3 consists of 15 residues. The CDR3 loop is CASSLGQTLQGGYTF. DNA of the CDR3: TGTGCCAGCAGCTTGGGACAGACCCTCCAAGGTGGCTACACCTTC.

The rearrangement uses TRBV3-1 (or the pseudogene TRBV3-2) and TRBJ2-5; the D is unclear. This CDR3 region has 13 residues. Between the trimmed V and J ends, which lost 6 bases and 1 base, there was a span of 9 bases. Germline CDR1 LGHDT, CDR2 YNNKEL (reference sequence). This CDR3 reads CASSRSSQETQYF. As DNA, the CDR3 is TGTGCCAGCAGTCGGTCCTCCCAAGAGACCCAGTACTTC.

The chain joins TRBV5-4 to TRBJ2-3, with D possibly TRBD2 on 6 matching bases. CDR3 size: 15 residues. Trimming took off 0 bases at V and 1 base at J, with 9 bases between the two ends. Germline assignment: CDR1 SGHNT and CDR2 YYREEE (reference sequence). The CDR3 loop is CASSLDPGGTDTQYF. The CDR3 DNA reads TGTGCCAGCAGCTTGGATCCGGGAGGCACAGATACGCAGTATTTT. The full variable domain, completed using reference TRBV5-4 and TRBJ2-3, is ETGVTQSPTHLIKTRGQQVTLRCSSQSGHNTVSWYQQALGQGPQFIFQYYREEENGRGNFPPRFSGLQFPNYSSELNVNALELDDSALYLCASSLDPGGTDTQYFGPGTRLTVL.

This clone was seen repeatedly, ten times or more. The V and J genes are TRBV11-1 and TRBJ1-1, with 7 bases lining up with TRBD1. Per the germline V gene, CDR1 is SGHAT and CDR2 is FQDESV (reference sequence). The CDR3 spans 14 residues. V lost 7 bases to trimming and J lost 2 bases; unmatched junction nucleotides: 7. This CDR3 reads CASTPDRVNTEAFF. The CDR3 nucleotides read TGTGCCAGCACCCCTGACAGGGTCAACACTGAAGCTTTCTTT.

This chain joins TRBV7-2 and TRBJ2-3; D is ambiguous. The CDR3 spans 13 residues. In germline, CDR1 is SGHTA, CDR2 FQGNSA. Trimming took 2 bases from V and 2 from J, leaving 5 bases between them. The CDR3 bases are TGTGCCAGCAGCTTACTTCCCACAGATACGCAGTATTTT. It encodes CASSLLPTDTQYF.

This rearrangement joins TRBV2 to TRBJ2-5, with D maybe TRBD1 (6 bases). This CDR3 is 15 amino acids long. The V gene's germline CDR1 is SNHLY and CDR2 FYNNEI. The ends were cut back, 6 bases at V and 1 base at J, with 15 bases in the middle. CDR3 DNA: TGTGCCAGCAGGGGACACCTGGGGGTCCAAGAGACCCAGTACTTC. Translated: CASRGHLGVQETQYF.

V is TRBV28 and J is TRBJ1-1; TRBD1 aligns across 9 bases. The CDR3 extends over 14 amino acids. The junction had 12 bases not matched to a gene; V was cut back by 6 bases and J by 10 bases. The germline V gene has CDR1 MDHEN and CDR2 SYDVKM. The CDR3 sequence: CASRYRDRDKLAFF. The CDR3 region has the DNA TGTGCCAGCAGATACCGGGACAGGGATAAGTTAGCTTTCTTT.

The V call is TRBV14, the J call TRBJ2-1; D might be TRBD1 (5 bases). Germline assignment: CDR1 SGHDN and CDR2 FVKESK. Trimming removed 1 base from V and 9 bases from J, with 19 bases in between. This CDR3 comprises 16 residues. Here the CDR3 DNA reads TGTGCCAGCAGCCAAGTTGACTCGATCCCTAGGGGTGAGCAGTTCTTC. This encodes CASSQVDSIPRGEQFF.

This rearrangement joins TRBV2 to TRBJ1-5, with D unresolved. Germline V gene lookup returns CDR1 SNHLY and CDR2 FYNNEI. This CDR3 spans 13 amino acids. V was trimmed by 4 bases and J by 1 base, leaving 5 bases between them. The CDR3 region has the DNA TGTGCCAGCAGTGGAGAAAGCAATCAGCCCCAGCATTTT. Its translation: CASSGESNQPQHF. Full variable domain (outside the CDR3, taken from reference TRBV2 and TRBJ1-5): EPEVTQTPSHQVTQMGQEVILRCVPISNHLYFYWYRQILGQKVEFLVSFYNNEISEKSEIFDDQFSVERPDGSNFTLKIRSTKLEDSAMYFCASSGESNQPQHFGDGTRLSIL.

This chain joins TRBV4-2 and TRBJ2-6; no definite D call. CDR1 is LGHNA, CDR2 YNFKEQ, per germline. This CDR3 comprises 16 residues. V shed 0 bases and J shed 2 bases, with 8 bases lying between them. CDR3 amino acids: CASSQERTAGANVLTF. In DNA, the CDR3 is TGTGCCAGCAGCCAAGAAAGAACAGCTGGGGCCAACGTCCTGACTTTC.

The V call is TRBV29-1, the J call TRBJ1-1; perhaps TRBD1 as D (6 bases). The CDR3 is 13 amino acids. CDR1 is SQVTM, CDR2 ANQGSEA, per germline. Trimming stripped 6 bases from V and 4 bases from J, with 15 bases between. CDR3 DNA sequence: TGCAGCGTCCTACAGGGTGATTTCACTGAAGCTTTCTTT. Amino acids: CSVLQGDFTEAFF.